These T cell receptor beta chains were read from a single sample in a study of CXCR3-negative and CXCR3-positive naive CD8 T cells. Following a re-call of the 5' RACE reads, TCRdb has one entry per CDR3 protein and lacks DNA. Its table lists some 130,000 distinct CDR3 sequences. The sequenced sample consisted of naive CXCR3- CD8+ T cells from blood. All receptors derive from a human donor in good health. Some clones in this sample may be carry-over from other donors' samples. Each CDR3 is given with its conserved first and last residue. The order of the fields is V gene, J gene, CDR3 protein.

TRBV5-1	TRBJ2-7	CASSLGYYEQYF
TRBV7-9	TRBJ2-5	CASSSRDRDIETQYF
TRBV4-3	TRBJ2-7	CASSQAGLAVADEQYF
TRBV20-1	TRBJ2-7	CSARVRTSYEQYF
TRBV29-1	TRBJ1-2	CSVVYGWGYTF
TRBV2	TRBJ2-1	CASKWLAGGSYNEQFF
TRBV7-8	TRBJ2-7	CASSPGVLDSYEQYF
TRBV7-9	TRBJ1-1	CASSSGRLDTEAFF
TRBV5-5	TRBJ2-2	CASSGLPNTGELFF
TRBV7-9	TRBJ2-1	CASSLPTLDGGEQFF
TRBV28	TRBJ1-4	CASSRHRGSSEEKLFF
TRBV9	TRBJ2-5	CASSVWGNQETQYF
TRBV7-9	TRBJ1-1	CASSPPAGPEAFF
TRBV29-1	TRBJ1-1	CSVEVPGSNTEAFF
TRBV28	TRBJ2-7	CASSFSLYEQYF
TRBV19	TRBJ2-7	CASSIPFTYEQYF
TRBV5-1	TRBJ2-7	CANTTFRESSYEQYF
TRBV18	TRBJ2-7	CASSPEGSYEQYF
TRBV5-1	TRBJ2-2	CASSLVRVDTGELFF
TRBV9	TRBJ1-2	CASSDSSRDAYYGYTF
TRBV12-2	TRBJ2-5	CASRLVRSETQYF
TRBV7-9	TRBJ2-5	CASSFPKETQYF
TRBV28	TRBJ2-2	CASRGGDTGELFF
TRBV14	TRBJ2-1	CASSPVGGRTEQFF
TRBV9	TRBJ1-5	CASSVSGNQPQHF
TRBV28	TRBJ2-7	CASSRQIRYEQYF
TRBV7-2	TRBJ2-3	CASSLLGDGGTDTQYF
TRBV20-1	TRBJ2-7	CSARDLEGYYEQYF
TRBV29-1	TRBJ2-7	CSVIAGTRSYEQYF
TRBV6-2/TRBV6-3	TRBJ2-5	CASSYPTGGRETQYF
TRBV4-1	TRBJ2-3	CASSQGRYTDTQYF
TRBV7-8	TRBJ2-7	CASSLAKRGGPVQYF
TRBV7-9	TRBJ2-2	CASSPGGAGTGELFF
TRBV7-9	TRBJ2-2	CASSPRTGENTGELFF
TRBV2	TRBJ2-7	CASSDRGAYEQYF
TRBV7-8	TRBJ1-6	CASSPDWSTRMDSPLHF
TRBV27	TRBJ2-3	CASRRTSGWSTDTQYF
TRBV9	TRBJ2-5	CASYRAEEAQYF
TRBV20-1	TRBJ2-5	CSARWDTHQETQYF
TRBV20-1	TRBJ1-1	CSAMSHRAEAFF
TRBV11-2	TRBJ2-5	CASSFSGDEETQYF
TRBV29-1	TRBJ2-7	CSVDEGAHHEQYF
TRBV19	TRBJ2-5	CASSIGPRGASETQYF
TRBV29-1	TRBJ2-7	CSVEDQRIEQYF
TRBV29-1	TRBJ2-7	CSVEEPGPDYEQYF
TRBV7-2	TRBJ2-7	CASSATGGTYEQYF
TRBV20-1	TRBJ2-1	CSARDIAGGLDEQFF
TRBV7-2	TRBJ2-7	CASSPRDYEQYF
TRBV11-3	TRBJ2-3	CASSLVGGWADTQYF
TRBV7-6	TRBJ2-1	CASSLALPSGGISSYNEQFF
TRBV28	TRBJ2-5	CASSSHRDARWETQYF
TRBV29-1	TRBJ2-1	CSVAGTAYYNEQFF